Detailed here is one T cell receptor (beta chain). These data originate in a study of shared clonotypes between healthy human individuals. Germline V CDR1 and CDR2: SGHRS, YFSETQ. Trimming took off 0 bases at V and 8 bases at J, with 15 bases between the two ends. CDR3 length equals 15 residues. Assay: immunoSEQ multiplex PCR; the TCRdb copy retains only in-frame clones and omits some. This sample has hundreds of thousands of clones, with roughly 79% found just once. The chain recombines TRBV5-1 with TRBJ2-1; no definite D call. The sequenced sample consisted of PBMCs. The TCR sequence derives from a woman between 40 and 55 years old in good health. Some clones in this sample may be carry-over from other donors' samples. The DNA of the CDR3 is TGCGCCAGCAGCTTGGTTTTTAGGGCTAGGGATGAGCAGTTCTTC. This translates into CASSLVFRARDEQFF.